This T cell receptor (beta chain) was obtained from a study of T cells in Graves' hyperthyroidism and ophthalmopathy. Many counts were recorded for this clonotype. Trimming pared 0 bases from V and 2 bases from J, leaving 2 bases between. The CDR3 totals 13 residues. The investigators amplified TCR beta CDR3 regions from RNA transcripts. When the TCR CDR3 underwent first-round RT-PCR, the HTBI primer set was used. MiXCR, applied by TCRdb to the multiplex PCR reads, yields one record per CDR3 protein. The sample shows more than 500,000 distinct CDR3 sequences, around 16% of them seen only once. The receptor's source is a woman younger than 45 with Graves' hyperthyroidism. Specimen: blood. The chain links TRBV12-3 or TRBV12-4 to TRBJ1-5; D gene uncertain. CDR3 coding DNA: TGTGCCAGCAGTTTAGCCCGCAATCAGCCCCAGCATTTT. Residues: CASSLARNQPQHF.